Listed here is a single T cell receptor beta chain. V gave up 3 bases and J gave up 6 bases, with 17 bases separating them. There are 15 residues in the CDR3. CDR1 is GTSNPN and CDR2 is SVGIG in the germline V gene (reference sequence). The sample belongs to a study of blood T cell repertoires in COVID-19. Authors' methods: Reference gene primers were amplified, and this amplification served to estimate nucleated cell counts. Produced via immunoSEQ multiplex PCR; TCRdb's table is partial and in-frame only. Clone size and the V and J calls come from that table; the DNA yielded D and trimming. This table holds around 280,000 clones, around 91% found once.

The sequenced sample was PBMCs or T cells enriched from blood (not recorded which). The chain has TRBV30 and TRBJ1-4; D is possibly TRBD1 (6 bases). The clonotype originates from a woman between 18 and 30 years old with acute COVID-19. Here the CDR3 DNA reads TGTGCCTGGAGCCCCGGACAGACTTTCGATGAAAAACTGTTTTTT. Amino acid sequence: CAWSPGQTFDEKLFF.